The 19 T cell receptor beta chains in this list originate from one sample, sequenced in a study of blood T cell repertoires in COVID-19. Repertoires were generated with immunoSEQ multiplex PCR, while TCRdb's copy carries only in-frame clones and drops some. The table lists about 210,000 clones, 70% to 90% of them singletons. Sequenced sample: peripheral blood. These receptors were taken from a woman between 70 and 85 years old with acute or convalescent COVID-19.

DNA for the CDR3: TGTGCCATCAGCGAACAGGGGGCTTGGGGCTACACCTTC. It encodes CAISEQGAWGYTF. This chain joins TRBV10-3 and TRBJ1-2; TRBD1 matches at 9 bases. V was clipped by 6 bases and J by 8 bases; unmatched bases: 7. Germline CDR1 is ENHRY and CDR2 is SYGVKD. The CDR3 consists of 13 residues.

This clone was observed once. The V gene is TRBV28, the J gene TRBJ1-1; 7 bases line up with TRBD1. CDR3 size: 15 residues. The V and J ends lost 6 bases and 2 bases, in that order; junction bases with no gene match: 9. Germline lookup yields CDR1 MDHEN and CDR2 SYDVKM. In DNA, the CDR3 is TGTGCCAGCAGACTGACCGGGACAGCAAACACTGAAGCTTTCTTT. Translated: CASRLTGTANTEAFF.

This clone was recorded once. The chain recombines TRBV28 with TRBJ1-5, with 8 bases matching TRBD1. CDR3 length equals 14 residues. With 3 bases clipped from V and 6 bases from J, the junction kept 4 bases outside the gene matches. Germline CDR1 is MDHEN and CDR2 is SYDVKM. Here the CDR3 DNA reads TGTGCCAGCAGTTTCGGACAGGGTCGTCAGCCCCAGCATTTT. Protein sequence: CASSFGQGRQPQHF.

Concerning this clone: Other DNA sequences in this specimen translate into the identical CDR3. This chain uses TRBV27 with TRBJ2-1, with D tentatively TRBD2 (6 bases). Germline V CDR1 and CDR2: MNHEY, SMNVEV (reference sequence). CDR3 length equals 12 residues. The V end was cut by 4 bases, the J end by 7 bases, with 8 bases between. The CDR3 region has the DNA TGTGCCAGCAGTTCCGGGGGAAATGAGCAGTTCTTC. This encodes CASSSGGNEQFF.

V is TRBV2 and J is TRBJ2-3; D is uncertain. Germline V lookup: CDR1 SNHLY, CDR2 FYNNEI. V shed 9 bases and J shed 5 bases, with 12 bases lying between them. This CDR3 spans 12 amino acids. The CDR3 region is CASSRSGDTQYF. As DNA, the CDR3 is TGTGCCAGTTCTAGGAGTGGAGATACGCAGTATTTT. Combining the CDR3 with reference TRBV2 and TRBJ2-3 gives the whole variable domain EPEVTQTPSHQVTQMGQEVILRCVPISNHLYFYWYRQILGQKVEFLVSFYNNEISEKSEIFDDQFSVERPDGSNFTLKIRSTKLEDSAMYFCASSRSGDTQYFGPGTRLTVL.

In this sample, this clone turned up a few times. This chain links TRBV6-5 with TRBJ2-1; 8 positions agree with TRBD2. V lost 7 bases to trimming and J lost 9 bases; unmatched junction nucleotides: 8. The CDR3 consists of 13 residues. Per the germline V gene, CDR1 is MNHEY and CDR2 is SVGAGI. The CDR3 DNA follows: TGTGCCAGCAACCGGGAGGGTACCGGTGAGCAGTTCTTC. It specifies CASNREGTGEQFF.

This clone was found once. V and J are TRBV9 and TRBJ2-7; no clear D. The CDR3 length is 14 residues. CDR1 is SGDLS and CDR2 is YYNGEE in the germline V gene. V was clipped by 3 bases and J by 2 bases, with 12 bases between them. CDR3 protein: CASSAESGAYEQYF. The CDR3 bases are TGTGCCAGCAGCGCTGAGTCCGGAGCCTACGAGCAGTACTTC.

This clone was seen only a few times. The chain couples TRBV11-2 to TRBJ2-1; no firm D call. Looked up from germline, CDR1 is SGHAT and CDR2 is FQNNGV. V lost 4 bases and J 9 bases, leaving 13 bases between the germline ends. CDR3 length equals 13 residues. The CDR3 DNA reads TGTGCCAGCAGCTCTGGGCTTGTCTTTGAGCAGTTCTTC. This encodes CASSSGLVFEQFF. The full variable domain, rest sourced from reference TRBV11-2 and TRBJ2-1, is EAGVAQSPRYKIIEKRQSVAFWCNPISGHATLYWYQQILGQGPKLLIQFQNNGVVDDSQLPKDRFSAERLKGVDSTLKIQPAKLEDSAVYLCASSSGLVFEQFFGPGTRLTVL.

The rearrangement joins TRBV4-3 to TRBJ2-5; D perhaps matches TRBD1 (5 bases). Germline V gene sequence: CDR1 LGHNA, CDR2 YSLEER. The germline V and J ends were trimmed by 1 base and 2 bases, with 17 bases remaining between them. This CDR3 spans 17 amino acids. The DNA of the CDR3 is TGCGCCAGCAGCCAAGCCTTTGCTCAGCCAGGGCAAGAGACCCAGTACTTC. The encoded protein is CASSQAFAQPGQETQYF.

The rearrangement joins TRBV6-5 to TRBJ1-1; possible D gene TRBD1, 6 bases. The length of the CDR3 is 13 residues. In germline, CDR1 is MNHEY, CDR2 SVGAGI. With 4 bases removed from V and 6 bases from J, the gap between germline ends came to 12 bases. CDR3 region: CASSFPGTSEAFF. The CDR3 DNA sequence: TGTGCCAGCAGTTTTCCTGGGACATCTGAAGCTTTCTTT.

This chain joins TRBV5-6 and TRBJ2-1, with 8 bases aligning to TRBD2. The CDR3 length is 12 residues. Losses at the gene ends were 4 bases for V and 7 bases for J; bases not matched to a gene: 1. Germline V CDR1 and CDR2: SGHDT, YYEEEE. The CDR3 region is CASSRLANEQFF. CDR3 bases: TGTGCCAGCAGCAGACTAGCGAATGAGCAGTTCTTC.

The J gene is TRBJ2-1, the V gene TRBV5-1; TRBD2 might be the D (5 bases). The germline V gene has CDR1 SGHRS and CDR2 YFSETQ. This CDR3 is built from 14 residues. V lost 6 bases to trimming and J lost 0 bases, with 10 bases between them. The CDR3 loop is CASNSGSSYNEQFF. In DNA form, the CDR3 reads TGCGCCAGCAACAGCGGAAGCTCCTACAATGAGCAGTTCTTC.

The genes are TRBV6-1 and TRBJ1-2; tentative D call: TRBD1 (5 bases). CDR1 and CDR2 (germline): MNHNS, SASEGT. Deletions cut 2 bases from V and 2 bases from J, with 9 bases between. The CDR3 sequence is 14 residues long. CDR3 protein: CASSEWNRNYGYTF. In nucleotides, the CDR3 is TGTGCCAGCAGTGAATGGAACAGGAACTATGGCTACACCTTC.

This clone has just one count. This chain joins TRBV27 and TRBJ1-6, with a possible D match to TRBD1 (5 bases). Germline V gene data show CDR1 as MNHEY and CDR2 as SMNVEV (reference sequence). V was clipped by 6 bases and J by 8 bases, with 20 bases between them. CDR3 size: 16 residues. The CDR3 nucleotides read TGTGCCAGCAGGTTAAACGGTCTCCGGGGGGATTCACCCCTCCACTTT. It yields the protein CASRLNGLRGDSPLHF.

The J gene is TRBJ2-7, the V gene TRBV18, with 7 positions matching TRBD1. V gave up 5 bases and J gave up 4 bases; unmatched junction bases: 8. Germline V gene data show CDR1 as KGHSH and CDR2 as LQKENI. This CDR3 is built from 14 residues. CDR3 in DNA: TGTGCCAGCTCAATGGGACAGAAATCTTACGAGCAGTACTTC. Translated, it gives CASSMGQKSYEQYF.

This clone was counted a single time. The chain couples TRBV18 to TRBJ1-6; D is perhaps TRBD1 (5 bases). Per germline, CDR1 KGHSH and CDR2 LQKENI. This CDR3 comprises 15 residues. V lost 4 bases and J 6 bases, leaving 13 bases between the germline ends. Written as DNA, the CDR3 is TGTGCCAGCTCACAGAATCAGGGTGGTAATTCACCCCTCCACTTT. Amino acids: CASSQNQGGNSPLHF.

The chain couples TRBV3-1 (or the pseudogene TRBV3-2) to TRBJ2-7; D ambiguous. This CDR3 has 12 residues. In germline, CDR1 is LGHDT, CDR2 YNNKEL (reference sequence). V lost 1 base and J 3 bases, leaving 4 bases between the germline ends. The CDR3 protein is CASSQVGYEQYF. The DNA for the CDR3 is TGTGCCAGCAGCCAAGTCGGCTACGAGCAGTACTTC.

The rearrangement joins TRBV11-3 to TRBJ2-5; 9 bases fit TRBD1. CDR3 length: 14 amino acids. Germline CDR1 is SGHNT and CDR2 is YENEEA. V lost 7 bases, J lost 1 base, and 4 bases stayed unmatched. The CDR3 here is CASMGQGGQETQYF. The CDR3 DNA reads as TGTGCCAGCATGGGACAGGGAGGCCAAGAGACCCAGTACTTC. Full variable domain (remainder filled in from reference TRBV11-3 and TRBJ2-5): EAGVVQSPRYKIIEKKQPVAFWCNPISGHNTLYWYLQNLGQGPELLIRYENEEAVDDSQLPKDRFSAERLKGVDSTLKIQPAELGDSAVYLCASMGQGGQETQYFGPGTRLLVL.

The chain links TRBV10-1 to TRBJ1-5; tentatively, D is TRBD1 (5 bases). V was trimmed by 4 bases and J by 6 bases, leaving 10 bases between them. The CDR3 has 13 amino acids. From germline, CDR1 is WNHNN and CDR2 SYGVQD (reference sequence). CDR3 loop: CASSAGGVQPQHF. DNA of the CDR3: TGCGCCAGCAGTGCTGGGGGGGTTCAGCCCCAGCATTTT.